This paragraph reports one T cell receptor (beta chain). What it binds is unknown. The CDR3 runs 17 residues. The ends lost 2 bases at V and 1 base at J; junction bases unmatched: 6. Germline-derived CDR1 and CDR2 are LGHNA and YNFKEQ. The data were taken from a study of cytomegalovirus exposure and HLA in healthy donors. Study-level findings and limits: Cytomegalovirus-associated TCR beta chains were listed, numbering approximately 150.

It was with 60 Vbeta and 13 Jbeta primers that the PCR ran. Assay: immunoSEQ multiplex PCR; the TCRdb copy retains only in-frame clones and omits some. The data show about 95,000 clones, over 70% seen once. The sample consisted of PBMCs. This chain links TRBV4-2 with TRBJ2-1, with 9 bases lining up with TRBD2. This TCR was sampled from a woman in her thirties or forties in good health and CMV-seronegative. CDR3 residues: CASSQSTTSGSYNEQFF. CDR3 bases: TGTGCCAGCAGCCAAAGTACGACTAGCGGATCCTACAATGAGCAGTTCTTC.